The 30 T cell receptor beta chains presented below share a single source sample, sequenced in a study of T cell responses to AZD1222 COVID-19 vaccine. Produced via immunoSEQ multiplex PCR; TCRdb's table is partial and in-frame only. The sample gives roughly 120,000 clones, about 90% of which show up once; 1.6% is in the top ten. Sequencing was performed on peripheral blood, taken 28 days after the second AZD1222 dose. Receptors were obtained from an adult who received the AZD1222 COVID-19 vaccine.

The chain uses TRBV7-9 and TRBJ1-1; D remains ambiguous. Germline lookup yields CDR1 SEHNR and CDR2 FQNEAQ (reference sequence). V was clipped by 1 base and J by 3 bases, with 9 bases between them. CDR3 length equals 14 residues. The CDR3 sequence: CASSLVAAYTEAFF. The CDR3 region has the DNA TGTGCCAGCAGCTTAGTGGCAGCCTACACTGAAGCTTTCTTT.

The count of this clone is one. The chain recombines TRBV4-1 with TRBJ2-1, with 8 bases lining up with TRBD2. V shed 2 bases and J 2 bases; nucleotides not matched to a gene: 8. The CDR3 runs to 17 residues. Germline CDR1 MGHRA, CDR2 YSYEKL. CDR3 sequence: CASSQKVSSGPYNEQFF. The DNA for the CDR3 is TGCGCCAGCAGCCAAAAGGTGTCTAGCGGGCCCTACAATGAGCAGTTCTTC.

This clone was recorded only once. The CDR3 region is CASSRTTDINEKLFF. Here the CDR3 DNA reads TGTGCCAGCAGCCGTACGACGGACATTAATGAAAAACTGTTTTTT. J is TRBJ1-4 and V is TRBV3-1 (or the pseudogene TRBV3-2); tentatively, D is TRBD1 (5 bases). Trimming cost V 4 bases and J 4 bases, with 13 bases left between them. Germline CDR1 reads LGHDT; CDR2 reads YNNKEL (reference sequence). The CDR3 has 15 amino acids.

This clone was detected once. V and J are TRBV5-1 and TRBJ2-3; TRBD1 matches 7 bases. V shed 4 bases and J 2 bases; nucleotides not matched to a gene: 4. The CDR3 contains 14 residues. CDR1 SGHRS and CDR2 YFSETQ come from the germline V gene. In nucleotides, the CDR3 is TGCGCCAGCAGCGTGGGACAGAACACAGATACGCAGTATTTT. Encoded protein: CASSVGQNTDTQYF.

This sequence joins TRBV30 and TRBJ1-1; D call uncertain. From germline, CDR1 is GTSNPN and CDR2 SVGIG (reference sequence). Deletions cut 2 bases from V and 7 bases from J, with 8 bases between. CDR3 length: 11 amino acids. In DNA form, the CDR3 reads TGTGCCTGGAGTTGGGAGGGTGAAGCTTTCTTT. Encoded protein: CAWSWEGEAFF.

The genes are TRBV27 and TRBJ2-3, with D uncertain. V gave up 4 bases and J gave up 0 bases, with 11 bases separating them. Germline V CDR1 and CDR2: MNHEY, SMNVEV (reference sequence). This CDR3 contains 15 residues. CDR3 region: CASSSSIFSTDTQYF. The CDR3, as DNA: TGTGCCAGCAGTTCGAGCATTTTTAGCACAGATACGCAGTATTTT.

This chain joins TRBV14 and TRBJ2-2, with TRBD2 identical over 13 bases. The germline V gene has CDR1 SGHDN and CDR2 FVKESK. The V gene end was trimmed by 3 bases and the J gene end by 4 bases; junction bases not matched to a gene: 5. CDR3 length equals 17 residues. The CDR3 sequence: CASSHRLAGGGTGELFF. CDR3 nucleotide sequence: TGTGCCAGCAGCCACAGACTAGCGGGAGGTGGCACCGGGGAGCTGTTTTTT.

This chain joins TRBV7-2 and TRBJ2-7; unclear D gene. Trimming stripped 7 bases from V and 2 bases from J, with 12 bases between. CDR3 length: 13 amino acids. Per the germline V gene, CDR1 is SGHTA and CDR2 is FQGNSA. The CDR3 protein is CASTVGLTYEQYF. CDR3 nucleotides: TGTGCCAGCACGGTGGGCCTAACCTACGAGCAGTACTTC.

The rearrangement uses TRBV27 and TRBJ1-6, with 8 bases that match TRBD1. Trimming at V came to 8 bases and at J to 8 bases, leaving 8 bases not matched to a gene. Germline loops: CDR1 MNHEY, CDR2 SMNVEV (reference sequence). This CDR3 is built from 14 residues. The CDR3 loop is CASSPQGADSPLHF. The CDR3 bases are TGTGCCAGCTCCCCCCAGGGGGCTGATTCACCCCTCCACTTT.

The CDR3 bases are TGTGCCAGCAGCGGAAGGGGGAAAGTTGAGCCCCAGCATTTT. Amino acid sequence: CASSGRGKVEPQHF. V gene TRBV21-1 combines with J gene TRBJ1-5; the table gives TRBD1 as D, unverified against the DNA. TRBV21-1 is classified as a pseudogene. The CDR3 length is 14 residues.

This clone was seen only once. The CDR3 DNA reads TGTGCCAGCAGCCCTGAGGGACAGGCTTTCAATCAGCCCCAGCATTTT. Translated: CASSPEGQAFNQPQHF. The chain combines TRBV9 with TRBJ1-5; 8 positions match TRBD1. There are 16 residues in the CDR3. V gave up 4 bases and J gave up 3 bases; unmatched junction bases: 9. In germline, CDR1 is SGDLS, CDR2 YYNGEE.

The chain combines TRBV4-2 with TRBJ2-7; 13 bases are a match to TRBD2. Germline CDR1 LGHNA, CDR2 YNFKEQ. This CDR3 is 22 amino acids long. With V trimmed by 1 base and J by 1 base, 19 bases remained unmatched. The CDR3 loop reads CASSQVRARDRTSGRKSYEQYF. CDR3 bases: TGTGCCAGCAGCCAAGTTCGGGCCCGTGATAGGACTAGCGGGAGAAAATCCTACGAGCAGTACTTC.

The rearrangement links TRBV7-8 to TRBJ2-6; D unresolved. This CDR3 region has 12 residues. CDR1 and CDR2 (germline): SGHVS, FQNEAQ. V was pared by 5 bases and J by 2 bases, with 1 base between. CDR3 region: CASSPGANVLTF. The DNA of the CDR3 is TGTGCCAGCAGCCCTGGGGCCAACGTCCTGACTTTC. Using reference TRBV7-8 and TRBJ2-6 for the parts outside the CDR3, the full variable domain is GAGVSQSPRYKVAKRGQDVALRCDPISGHVSLFWYQQALGQGPEFLTYFQNEAQLDKSGLPSDRFFAERPEGSVSTLKIQRTQQEDSAVYLCASSPGANVLTFGAGSRLTVL.

The chain recombines TRBV2 with TRBJ1-2; 9 nucleotides match TRBD1. Germline trimming cut 3 bases from V and 5 bases from J; bases unmatched to any gene: 1. The CDR3 runs 13 residues. CDR1 SNHLY and CDR2 FYNNEI come from the germline V gene. CDR3 residues: CASSDGTGYGYTF. The CDR3 DNA reads TGTGCCAGCAGTGACGGGACAGGGTATGGCTACACCTTC.

This clone has just a few counts. This chain uses TRBV6-4 with TRBJ2-1; 9 nucleotides agree with TRBD2. CDR3 size: 15 residues. The V gene's germline CDR1 is MRHNA and CDR2 SNTAGT. V lost 0 bases to trimming and J lost 5 bases; unmatched junction nucleotides: 2. DNA of the CDR3: TGTGCCAGCAGTGACTCGACTAGCGGAGACAATGAGCAGTTCTTC. Protein product: CASSDSTSGDNEQFF.

The J gene is TRBJ1-1, the V gene TRBV6-5, with no clear D. The CDR3 is made up of 15 amino acids. V was pared by 0 bases and J by 2 bases, with 10 bases between. CDR1 is MNHEY, CDR2 SVGAGI, per germline. This CDR3 reads CASSYSMGSNTEAFF. CDR3 sequence (DNA): TGTGCCAGCAGTTACTCAATGGGGTCAAACACTGAAGCTTTCTTT.

The chain couples TRBV28 to TRBJ1-3; 7 bases agree with TRBD1. The V segment lost 6 bases and the J segment 3 bases; nucleotides outside the gene matches: 8. The CDR3 consists of 15 residues. The germline V gene has CDR1 MDHEN and CDR2 SYDVKM. DNA for the CDR3: TGTGCCAGCAGGAGCGGACAGGTCAATGGAAACACCATATATTTT. Its protein product is CASRSGQVNGNTIYF.

The rearrangement uses TRBV6-4 and TRBJ1-5, with D unresolved. V lost 8 bases, J lost 4 bases, and 12 bases lay in between. The germline V gene has CDR1 MRHNA and CDR2 SNTAGT. The CDR3 runs to 13 residues. The CDR3 DNA reads TGTGCCAGCGCCGAACAGCGTAATCAGCCCCAGCATTTT. Translation: CASAEQRNQPQHF.

This chain links TRBV7-9 with TRBJ1-3; 7 bases align to TRBD1. CDR1 is SEHNR and CDR2 is FQNEAQ in the germline V gene (reference sequence). The CDR3 has 16 amino acids. Losses at the gene ends were 5 bases for V and 2 bases for J; bases not matched to a gene: 9. In nucleotides, the CDR3 is TGTGCCAGCAGCCTTAACAGGGGACTACCTGGAAACACCATATATTTT. As protein: CASSLNRGLPGNTIYF.

The chain carries TRBV27 and TRBJ2-5, with 10 bases aligning to TRBD1. Germline lookup yields CDR1 MNHEY and CDR2 SMNVEV (reference sequence). The CDR3 has 16 residues. Germline trimming cut 5 bases from V and 5 bases from J; bases unmatched to any gene: 11. The DNA of the CDR3 is TGTGCCAGCAGTCTTAGACAGGGGGCAAGGGGGGAGACCCAGTACTTC. This codes for CASSLRQGARGETQYF.

The gene calls are TRBV15 and TRBJ2-1, with 8 bases aligning to TRBD2. The V gene's germline CDR1 is LNHNV and CDR2 YYDKDF (reference sequence). The V gene end was trimmed by 4 bases and the J gene end by 5 bases; junction bases not matched to a gene: 7. The CDR3 has 15 amino acids. The CDR3 loop is CATSKTSGIDNEQFF. CDR3 in DNA: TGTGCCACCAGCAAAACTAGCGGAATCGACAATGAGCAGTTCTTC.

This sequence joins TRBV5-6 and TRBJ1-3; a weak D match, TRBD1 (5 bases). The CDR3 extends over 15 amino acids. Germline loops: CDR1 SGHDT, CDR2 YYEEEE. Trimming took 1 base from V and 0 from J, leaving 8 bases between them. The CDR3, as DNA: TGTGCCAGCAGCTTGCAGGGCAGCTCTGGAAACACCATATATTTT. Its translation is CASSLQGSSGNTIYF.

The gene calls are TRBV2 and TRBJ2-2; weak D call: TRBD2 (6 bases). This CDR3 has 13 amino acids. Deletions cut 5 bases from V and 4 bases from J, with 8 bases between. Per germline, CDR1 SNHLY and CDR2 FYNNEI. In nucleotides, the CDR3 is TGTGCCAGCAGTAGGGACTCCACCGGGGAGCTGTTTTTT. It specifies CASSRDSTGELFF.

This clone occurred a few times. The chain has TRBV30 and TRBJ1-3; D gene uncertain. Germline lookup yields CDR1 GTSNPN and CDR2 SVGIG (reference sequence). This CDR3 is 14 amino acids long. V was clipped by 2 bases and J by 4 bases, with 12 bases between them. The CDR3 is CAWSLGISGNTIYF. The DNA for the CDR3 is TGTGCCTGGAGTTTGGGCATCTCCGGAAACACCATATATTTT.

The rearrangement joins TRBV30 to TRBJ2-7, with a weak D call TRBD2 (5 bases). V lost 0 bases and J 7 bases, leaving 16 bases between the germline ends. Germline V gene data show CDR1 as GTSNPN and CDR2 as SVGIG (reference sequence). This CDR3 comprises 14 residues. CDR3 sequence: CAWSVPITAEEQYF. As DNA, the CDR3 is TGTGCCTGGAGTGTACCTATCACAGCGGAAGAGCAGTACTTC.

The rearrangement uses TRBV7-2 and TRBJ2-2; D may be TRBD1 (6 bases). The length of the CDR3 is 17 residues. CDR1 SGHTA and CDR2 FQGNSA come from the germline V gene. The V gene lost 5 bases and the J gene lost 6 bases, with 22 bases spanning the gap. CDR3 protein: CASSQTGTSTLPGELFF. CDR3 sequence (DNA): TGTGCCAGCAGCCAGACCGGGACATCTACCCTGCCCGGGGAGCTGTTTTTT. The full variable domain, rest sourced from reference TRBV7-2 and TRBJ2-2, is GAGVSQSPSNKVTEKGKDVELRCDPISGHTALYWYRQSLGQGLEFLIYFQGNSAPDKSGLPSDRFSAERTGGSVSTLTIQRTQQEDSAVYLCASSQTGTSTLPGELFFGEGSRLTVL.

The chain links TRBV30 to TRBJ1-1; tentative D call: TRBD1 (5 bases). V was trimmed by 2 bases and J by 1 base, leaving 14 bases between them. CDR1 is GTSNPN and CDR2 is SVGIG in the germline V gene (reference sequence). The length of the CDR3 is 15 residues. Written as DNA, the CDR3 is TGTGCCTGGAGTCTAACAGGTAAACAGAACACTGAAGCTTTCTTT. Protein sequence: CAWSLTGKQNTEAFF. The complete variable domain, with remaining parts taken from reference TRBV30 and TRBJ1-1, reads SQTIHQWPATLVQPVGSPLSLECTVEGTSNPNLYWYRQAAGRGLQLLFYSVGIGQISSEVPQNLSASRPQDRQFILSSKKLLLSDSGFYLCAWSLTGKQNTEAFFGQGTRLTVV.

This clone was seen a single time. The chain joins TRBV10-3 to TRBJ2-3; 9 positions agree with TRBD1. V was clipped by 7 bases and J by 1 base; unmatched bases: 3. Germline CDR1 ENHRY, CDR2 SYGVKD. The CDR3 consists of 14 residues. In DNA form, the CDR3 reads TGTGCCATCAACCGACAGGGGGGCACAGATACGCAGTATTTT. It translates to CAINRQGGTDTQYF.

The chain uses TRBV2 and TRBJ2-7; no clear D gene. The germline gives CDR1 SNHLY, CDR2 FYNNEI. V lost 0 bases, J lost 0 bases, and 9 bases lay in between. This CDR3 contains 15 residues. The CDR3 spells CASSEAGQYSYEQYF. In DNA form, the CDR3 reads TGTGCCAGCAGTGAAGCAGGGCAGTACTCCTACGAGCAGTACTTC.

CDR3 nucleotides: TGTGCCAGCAGCTCAGGACGGGAGGTCTCCTACGAGCAGTACTTC. Translating gives CASSSGREVSYEQYF. The J gene is TRBJ2-7, the V gene TRBV7-9, with 7 bases aligning to TRBD2. Germline V CDR1 and CDR2: SEHNR, FQNEAQ (reference sequence). This CDR3 is built from 15 residues. The V segment lost 4 bases and the J segment 0 bases; nucleotides outside the gene matches: 6. The variable domain in full, completed from reference TRBV7-9 and TRBJ2-7, reads DTGVSQNPRHKITKRGQNVTFRCDPISEHNRLYWYRQTLGQGPEFLTYFQNEAQLEKSRLLSDRFSAERPKGSFSTLEIQRTEQGDSAMYLCASSSGREVSYEQYFGPGTRLTVT.